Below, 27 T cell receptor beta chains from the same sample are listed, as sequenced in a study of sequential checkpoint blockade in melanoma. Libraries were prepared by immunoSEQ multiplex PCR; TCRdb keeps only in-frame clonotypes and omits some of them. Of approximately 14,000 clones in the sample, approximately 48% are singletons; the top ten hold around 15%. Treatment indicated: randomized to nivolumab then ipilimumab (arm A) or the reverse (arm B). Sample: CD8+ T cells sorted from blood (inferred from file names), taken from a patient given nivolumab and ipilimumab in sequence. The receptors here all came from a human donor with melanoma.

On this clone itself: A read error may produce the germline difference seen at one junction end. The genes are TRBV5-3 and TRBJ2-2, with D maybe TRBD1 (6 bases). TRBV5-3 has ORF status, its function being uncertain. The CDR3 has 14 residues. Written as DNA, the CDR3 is TGTGCCAGCAGCTGGACAGTTGCGACCGGGGAGCTGTTTTTT. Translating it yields CASSWTVATGELFF.

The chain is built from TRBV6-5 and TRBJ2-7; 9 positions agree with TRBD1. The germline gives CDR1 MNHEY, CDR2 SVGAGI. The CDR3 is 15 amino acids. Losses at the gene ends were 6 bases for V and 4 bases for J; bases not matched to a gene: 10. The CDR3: CASSPLGQGIYEQYF. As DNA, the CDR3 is TGTGCCAGCAGCCCTTTGGGACAGGGAATATACGAGCAGTACTTC.

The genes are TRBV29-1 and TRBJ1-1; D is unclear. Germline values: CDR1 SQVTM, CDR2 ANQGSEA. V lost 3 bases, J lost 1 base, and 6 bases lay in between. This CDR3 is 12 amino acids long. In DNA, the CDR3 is TGCAGCGTTGATGAGGAGAACACTGAAGCTTTCTTT. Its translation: CSVDEENTEAFF.

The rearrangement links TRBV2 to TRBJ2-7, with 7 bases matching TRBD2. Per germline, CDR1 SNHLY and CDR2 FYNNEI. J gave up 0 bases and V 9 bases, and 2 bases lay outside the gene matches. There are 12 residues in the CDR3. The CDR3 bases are TGTGCCAGTAGCGGGTCCTCCTACGAGCAGTACTTC. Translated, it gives CASSGSSYEQYF. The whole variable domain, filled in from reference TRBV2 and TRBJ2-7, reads EPEVTQTPSHQVTQMGQEVILRCVPISNHLYFYWYRQILGQKVEFLVSFYNNEISEKSEIFDDQFSVERPDGSNFTLKIRSTKLEDSAMYFCASSGSSYEQYFGPGTRLTVT.

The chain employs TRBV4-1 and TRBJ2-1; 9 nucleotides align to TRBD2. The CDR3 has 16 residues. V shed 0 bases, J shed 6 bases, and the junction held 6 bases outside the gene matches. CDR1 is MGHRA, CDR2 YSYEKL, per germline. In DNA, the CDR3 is TGCGCCAGCAGCCAAGAAGAAGCGGGGGGATTCAATGAGCAGTTCTTC. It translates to CASSQEEAGGFNEQFF.

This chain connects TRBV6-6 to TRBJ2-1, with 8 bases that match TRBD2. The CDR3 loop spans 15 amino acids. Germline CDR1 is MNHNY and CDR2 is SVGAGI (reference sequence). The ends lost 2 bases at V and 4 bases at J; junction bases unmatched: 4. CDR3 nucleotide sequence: TGTGCCAGCAGTTACCACGGGGGGGAATACAATGAGCAGTTCTTC. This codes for CASSYHGGEYNEQFF.

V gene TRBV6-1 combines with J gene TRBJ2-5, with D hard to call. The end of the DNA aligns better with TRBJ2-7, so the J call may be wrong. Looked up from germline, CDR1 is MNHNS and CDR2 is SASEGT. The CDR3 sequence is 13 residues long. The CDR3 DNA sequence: TGTGCCAGCAGTGAAGCCCGCTCCTACGAGCAGTACTTC. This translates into CASSEARSYEQYF.

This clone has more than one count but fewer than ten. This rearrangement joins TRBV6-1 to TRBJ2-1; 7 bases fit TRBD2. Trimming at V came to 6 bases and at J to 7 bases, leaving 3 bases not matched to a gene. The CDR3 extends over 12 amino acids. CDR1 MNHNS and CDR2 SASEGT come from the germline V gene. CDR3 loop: CASRMGGNEQFF. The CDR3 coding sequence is TGTGCCAGCAGGATGGGGGGGAATGAGCAGTTCTTC.

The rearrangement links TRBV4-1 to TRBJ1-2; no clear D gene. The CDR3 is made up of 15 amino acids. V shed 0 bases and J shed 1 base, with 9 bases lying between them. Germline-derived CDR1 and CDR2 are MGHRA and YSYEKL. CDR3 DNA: TGCGCCAGCAGCCAAGAATCTAGCAGTAACTATGGCTACACCTTC. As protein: CASSQESSSNYGYTF.

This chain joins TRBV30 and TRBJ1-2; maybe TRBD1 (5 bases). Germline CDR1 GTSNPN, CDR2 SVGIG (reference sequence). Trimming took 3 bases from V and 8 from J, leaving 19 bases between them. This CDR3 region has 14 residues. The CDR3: CAWRGSGGLRGYTF. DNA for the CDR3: TGTGCCTGGAGGGGATCTGGGGGACTACGGGGCTACACCTTC.

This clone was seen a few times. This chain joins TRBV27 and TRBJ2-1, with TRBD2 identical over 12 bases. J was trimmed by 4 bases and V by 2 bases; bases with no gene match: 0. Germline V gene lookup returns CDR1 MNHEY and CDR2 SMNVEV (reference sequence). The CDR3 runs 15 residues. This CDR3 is CASSLTSGRYNEQFF. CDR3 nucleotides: TGTGCCAGCAGTTTAACTAGCGGGAGGTACAATGAGCAGTTCTTC.

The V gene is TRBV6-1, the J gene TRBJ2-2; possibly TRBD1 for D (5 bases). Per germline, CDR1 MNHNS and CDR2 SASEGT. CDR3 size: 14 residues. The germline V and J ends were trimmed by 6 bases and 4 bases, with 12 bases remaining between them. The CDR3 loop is CASSRSGSTGELFF. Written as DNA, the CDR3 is TGTGCCAGCAGCCGATCAGGGTCCACCGGGGAGCTGTTTTTT.

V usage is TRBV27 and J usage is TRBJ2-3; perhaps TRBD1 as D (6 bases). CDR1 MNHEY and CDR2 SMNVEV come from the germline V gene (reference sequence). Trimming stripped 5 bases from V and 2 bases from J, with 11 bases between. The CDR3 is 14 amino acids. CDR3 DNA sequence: TGTGCCAGCAGTCGGGACAATCCCACAGATACGCAGTATTTT. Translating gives CASSRDNPTDTQYF.

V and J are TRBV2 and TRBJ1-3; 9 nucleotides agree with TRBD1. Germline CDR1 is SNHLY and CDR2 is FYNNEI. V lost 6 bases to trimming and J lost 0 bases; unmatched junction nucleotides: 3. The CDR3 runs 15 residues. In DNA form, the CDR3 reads TGTGCCAGCAGACCGGGACAGGGCTCTGGAAACACCATATATTTT. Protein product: CASRPGQGSGNTIYF.

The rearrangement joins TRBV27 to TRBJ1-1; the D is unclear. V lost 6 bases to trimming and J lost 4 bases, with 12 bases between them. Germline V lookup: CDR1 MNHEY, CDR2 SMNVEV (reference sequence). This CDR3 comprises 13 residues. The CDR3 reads CASSLRSGTEAFF. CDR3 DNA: TGTGCCAGCAGCTTGAGATCCGGCACTGAAGCTTTCTTT.

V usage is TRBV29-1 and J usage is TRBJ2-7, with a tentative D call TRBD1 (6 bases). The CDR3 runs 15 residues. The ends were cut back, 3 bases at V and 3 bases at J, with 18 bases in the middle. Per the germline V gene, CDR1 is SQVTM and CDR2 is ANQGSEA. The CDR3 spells CSVEPSKGQYYEQYF. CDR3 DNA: TGCAGCGTTGAGCCCTCAAAAGGACAGTACTACGAGCAGTACTTC.

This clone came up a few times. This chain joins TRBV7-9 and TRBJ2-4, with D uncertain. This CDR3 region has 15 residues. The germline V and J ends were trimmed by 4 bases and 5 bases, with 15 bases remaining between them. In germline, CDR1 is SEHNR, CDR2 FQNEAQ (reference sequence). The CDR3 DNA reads TGTGCCAGCAGCTCCGTCCGGAAGGCGGAAAACATTCAGTACTTC. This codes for CASSSVRKAENIQYF.

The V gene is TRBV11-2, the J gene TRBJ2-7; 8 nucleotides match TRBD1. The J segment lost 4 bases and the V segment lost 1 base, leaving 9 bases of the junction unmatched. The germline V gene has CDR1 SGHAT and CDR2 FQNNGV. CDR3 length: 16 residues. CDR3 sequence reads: CASSLVFGQGGYEQYF. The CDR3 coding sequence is TGTGCCAGCAGCTTAGTGTTTGGACAGGGTGGATACGAGCAGTACTTC.

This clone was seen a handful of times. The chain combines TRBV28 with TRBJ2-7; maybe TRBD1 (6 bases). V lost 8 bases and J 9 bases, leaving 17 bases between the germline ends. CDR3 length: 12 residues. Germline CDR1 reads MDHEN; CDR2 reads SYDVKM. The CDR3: CASAAQGKAQYF. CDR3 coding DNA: TGTGCCAGCGCCGCACAGGGCAAAGCGCAGTACTTC.

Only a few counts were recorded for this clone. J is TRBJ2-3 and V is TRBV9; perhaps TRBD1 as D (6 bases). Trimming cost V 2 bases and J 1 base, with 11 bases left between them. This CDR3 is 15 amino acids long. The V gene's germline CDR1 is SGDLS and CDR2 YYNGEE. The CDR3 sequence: CASSVGAGGTDTQYF. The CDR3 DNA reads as TGTGCCAGCAGCGTGGGGGCTGGCGGCACAGATACGCAGTATTTT. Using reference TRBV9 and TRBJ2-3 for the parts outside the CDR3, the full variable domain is DSGVTQTPKHLITATGQRVTLRCSPRSGDLSVYWYQQSLDQGLQFLIQYYNGEERAKGNILERFSAQQFPDLHSELNLSSLELGDSALYFCASSVGAGGTDTQYFGPGTRLTVL.

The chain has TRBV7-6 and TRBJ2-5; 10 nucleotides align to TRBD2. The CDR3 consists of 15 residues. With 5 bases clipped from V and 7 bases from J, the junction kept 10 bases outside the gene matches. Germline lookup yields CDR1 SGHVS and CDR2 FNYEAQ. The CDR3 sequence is CASSPSGLAARTQYF. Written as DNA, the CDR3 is TGTGCCAGCAGCCCAAGTGGACTAGCGGCCAGGACCCAGTACTTC.

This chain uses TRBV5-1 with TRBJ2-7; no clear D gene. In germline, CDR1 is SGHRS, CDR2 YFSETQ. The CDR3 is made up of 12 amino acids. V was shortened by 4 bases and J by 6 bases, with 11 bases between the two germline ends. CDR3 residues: CASSPLIGEQYF. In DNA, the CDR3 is TGCGCCAGCAGCCCGCTAATCGGCGAGCAGTACTTC.

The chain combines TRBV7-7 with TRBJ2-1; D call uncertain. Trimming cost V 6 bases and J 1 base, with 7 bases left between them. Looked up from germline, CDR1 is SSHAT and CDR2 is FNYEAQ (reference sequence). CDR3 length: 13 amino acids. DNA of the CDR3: TGTGCCAGCAGTACCGGTTCCTACAATGAGCAGTTCTTC. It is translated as CASSTGSYNEQFF. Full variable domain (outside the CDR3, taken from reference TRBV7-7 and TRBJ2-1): GAGVSQSPRYKVTKRGQDVTLRCDPISSHATLYWYQQALGQGPEFLTYFNYEAQPDKSGLPSDRFSAERPEGSISTLTIQRTEQRDSAMYRCASSTGSYNEQFFGPGTRLTVL.

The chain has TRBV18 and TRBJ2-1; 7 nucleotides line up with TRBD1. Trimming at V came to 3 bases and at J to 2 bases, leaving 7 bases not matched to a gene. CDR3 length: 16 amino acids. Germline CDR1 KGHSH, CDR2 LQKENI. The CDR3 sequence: CASSPEGQSAYNEQFF. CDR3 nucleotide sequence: TGTGCCAGCTCACCCGAGGGACAGAGCGCCTACAATGAGCAGTTCTTC.

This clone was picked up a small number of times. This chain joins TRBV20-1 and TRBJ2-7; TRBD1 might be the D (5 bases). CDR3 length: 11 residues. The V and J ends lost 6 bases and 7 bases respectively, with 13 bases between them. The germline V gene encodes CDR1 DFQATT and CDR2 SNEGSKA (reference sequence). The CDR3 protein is CSAAKGWEQYF. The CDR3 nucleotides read TGCAGTGCGGCAAAGGGGTGGGAGCAGTACTTC.

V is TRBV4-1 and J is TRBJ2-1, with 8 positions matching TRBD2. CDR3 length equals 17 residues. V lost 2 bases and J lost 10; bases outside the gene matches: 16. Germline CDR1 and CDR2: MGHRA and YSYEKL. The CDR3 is CASSQTTYTGTREEQFF. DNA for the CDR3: TGCGCCAGCAGCCAAACTACCTACACCGGGACTAGGGAAGAGCAGTTCTTC.

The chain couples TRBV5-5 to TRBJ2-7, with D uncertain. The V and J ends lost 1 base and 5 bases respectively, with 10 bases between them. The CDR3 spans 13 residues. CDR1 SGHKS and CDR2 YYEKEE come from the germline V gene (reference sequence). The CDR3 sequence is CASSLREANEQYF. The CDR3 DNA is TGTGCCAGCAGCTTGAGAGAGGCCAACGAGCAGTACTTC.